This TCR beta chain was documented in a study of early T cells in non-severe SARS-CoV-2 infection. Germline V gives CDR1 ENHRY, CDR2 SYGVKD. V lost 0 bases and J 6 bases, leaving 9 bases between the germline ends. The CDR3 runs 14 residues. Details on this clonotype: Antigen: not known.

Study-wide results and caveats: VDJdb matches were skewed toward anti-spike CD8 T cell responses.

Unique molecular identifiers (one per individual cDNA molecule) were attached. TCRdb reprocessed the 5' RACE reads via MiXCR and lists one record per CDR3 protein. This table has tens of thousands of distinct CDR3 sequences, 7.5% to 9.5% appearing once. V gene TRBV10-3 combines with J gene TRBJ2-1, with D tentatively TRBD2 (5 bases). The sequences come from whole blood, collected at baseline. The TCR originated in an adult who was a healthcare worker with PCR-confirmed SARS-CoV-2 infection or an uninfected control (not recorded which). The DNA of the CDR3 is TGTGCCATCAGTGAGTCGCCGGGGTCCAATGAGCAGTTCTTC. Its translation: CAISESPGSNEQFF.